This entry is about one T cell receptor beta chain. Which antigen it targets is not known. No clone much larger than this one lies a single base away; base qualities are absent. The sample is drawn from a study of regulatory T cells in long-lasting Graves disease (dated by TCRdb to 2020 to 2022). A note on the overall study: Newly diagnosed Graves' disease patients had taken antithyroid drugs for less than 3 months. This study used TCR sequencing and RNA sequencing of peripheral blood to compare persistent Graves' disease patients against newly diagnosed Graves' disease patients. The study was registered as a clinical trial and conducted in China. A total of roughly 35 samples were covered by TCR sequencing, comprising about 13 persistent and roughly 20 newly diagnosed Graves' disease patients.

The investigation overall reported the following: More public clonotypes were shared among persistent patients (over 2,500) than among newly diagnosed patients (roughly 1,000). Peripheral blood alone was examined, since thyroid tissue, which constituted the primary lesion, could not be accessed. Only the TCR beta chain was sequenced and analyzed. Compared with newly diagnosed patients, patients with persistent Graves' disease had lower TCR Shannon entropy and fewer highly expanded clones, which suggests clonal expansion. TRBV28, TRBJ1-2 and TRBJ2-5 were preferentially used in persistent disease, while TRBV20-1 and TRBJ2-1 were favored in newly diagnosed disease. The small sample size was acknowledged by the authors as a limitation that may reduce accuracy.

The method was multiplex PCR. Sequenced on an Illumina HiSeq 4000. To build TCR beta libraries, CDR3 regions were amplified by Arm-PCR using iRepertoire HTBI primers. Before sequencing, the PCR products went through gel purification. The study's processing was this. Gene usage analysis of CDR3 amino acid clonotypes relied on the 55 to 80 TRBV and around 13 TRBJ segments identified across samples. COPE and FqMerger were used to merge the filtered high-quality paired reads into contigs. BLAST was used to align contigs to IMGT TRBV, TRBD and TRBJ reference genes, with CDR3 defined following IMGT. Highly expanded clones were defined as clonotypes with a frequency above 0.1%. Shannon entropy was used to measure repertoire diversity, and the Gini coefficient was used to measure V-J evenness. Clonotypes shared by more than one individual were considered public. Through fastp at Q25 and MiXCR, TCRdb rebuilt clones from the public reads, retaining in-frame beta chains. Duplicate CDR3 protein sequences are folded into a single record with the most common DNA and genes. Here the V and J calls rest on TCRdb's processing, not on the authors' analysis. In all, the sample holds 300,000 to 400,000 distinct CDR3 sequences, and roughly 16% of those were seen once. 22% of the sample comes from the top ten.

The sample's time point label, decoded: newly diagnosed GD, antithyroid drugs for less than 3 months. For both TCR sequencing and RNA sequencing, RNA was extracted from PBMCs using TRIzol. The diagnosis of Graves' disease was made according to American Thyroid Association guidelines. Patients were recruited from an endocrinology department in Xi'an, China. From each patient, approximately 10 milliliters of peripheral blood was collected into an EDTA anticoagulant tube. PBMCs were isolated by Ficoll Paque Plus density gradient separation without further T cell sorting. An Agilent 2100 Bioanalyzer and agarose gel were used to assess RNA quality, and a NanoDrop 2000 was used to measure RNA concentration. The CDR3 covers 15 residues, taking in both the cysteine and the phenylalanine. Only the CDR3 portion is preserved as DNA: 45 bases, with reading frame beginning at the first base. CDR1 and CDR2 (MGHRA, YSYEKL) derive from the germline V gene. Trimmed from V: 1 base; trimmed from J: 3 bases; junction bases lacking a gene match: 4.

The clonotype comes from a female donor with Graves disease. Here the chain combines TRBV4-1 and TRBJ2-5; 8 bases in the junction line up with TRBD2. The sequences come from peripheral blood mononuclear cells (PBMCs), collected at new diagnosis, from a patient treated with antithyroid drugs. The nucleotides read TGCGCCAGCAGCCAAGCAGGCGGGGGGAAAGAGACCCAGTACTTC. Translated, this is CASSQAGGGKETQYF.